A single sample gave rise to the 6 T cell receptor beta chains below, sequenced in a study of beta chain features in type 1 diabetes. Sequencing targeted expressed TCRB transcripts, as all isolated RNA had been reverse transcribed. Some clones are missing from TCRdb's copy, which holds only in-frame ones; the method was immunoSEQ multiplex PCR. The repertoire includes about 370,000 clones, 8.5% to 10% of them detected once, and approximately 0.6% sits in the top ten. Which antigens these TCRs recognize remains unknown. Findings of the study overall: Moderately but significantly shorter TCRB CDR3s were found in Type 1 diabetes patients in all four CD4+ subsets.

The sequenced material came from central memory CD4+ T cells from blood. The receptors come from a man between 25 and 39 years old with type 1 diabetes.

CDR3 sequence reads: CASSVNEEYYGYTF. The CDR3 nucleotides read TGTGCCAGCAGCGTTAATGAGGAGTACTATGGCTACACCTTC. The J gene is TRBJ1-2, the V gene TRBV9; no reliable D call. Germline V lookup: CDR1 SGDLS, CDR2 YYNGEE. The length of the CDR3 is 14 residues. V lost 2 bases to trimming and J lost 3 bases, with 11 bases between them.

This clone was detected a few times. The chain combines TRBV4-3 with TRBJ2-7, with D tentatively TRBD1 or TRBD2 (5 bases each). This CDR3 has 18 residues. V lost 4 bases, J lost 1 base, and 23 bases lay in between. CDR1 LGHNA and CDR2 YSLEER come from the germline V gene. In nucleotides, the CDR3 is TGCGCCAGCAGCCTCAAGGTGGGTTCCGGGACCCGATCCTACGAGCAGTACTTC. It translates to CASSLKVGSGTRSYEQYF.

This clone was recorded a few times. The CDR3 DNA sequence: TGCGCCAGCAGCCAAGTCCATAGGAGCGGGATCTACAATGAGCAGTTCTTC. Its protein is CASSQVHRSGIYNEQFF. The chain has TRBV4-3 and TRBJ2-1; TRBD2 agrees at 7 bases. Germline CDR1 LGHNA, CDR2 YSLEER. The CDR3 length is 17 residues. J lost 3 bases, V lost 1 base, and 9 bases had no gene match.

The rearrangement uses TRBV19 and TRBJ2-7, with 9 bases identical to TRBD1. The J segment lost 5 bases and the V segment lost 5 bases, leaving 7 bases of the junction unmatched. The length of the CDR3 is 14 residues. Germline loops: CDR1 LNHDA, CDR2 SQIVND (reference sequence). CDR3 bases: TGTGCCAGTAGTCAGGGACAGGGAACCCACGAGCAGTACTTC. Residues: CASSQGQGTHEQYF.

This clone was observed a few times. J is TRBJ1-5 and V is TRBV2, with a tentative D call TRBD1 (6 bases). Trimming left V 5 bases short and J 11 bases short, with 16 bases between. The CDR3 totals 13 residues. CDR1 SNHLY and CDR2 FYNNEI come from the germline V gene. The CDR3 sequence is CASSPRRGKAQHF. CDR3 DNA: TGTGCCAGCAGTCCGAGGAGGGGGAAGGCCCAGCATTTT.

This clone appeared a few times. This chain uses TRBV5-1 with TRBJ2-5; D possibly uses TRBD1 or TRBD2 (6 bases each). With 2 bases removed from V and 2 bases from J, the gap between germline ends came to 13 bases. This CDR3 contains 15 residues. CDR1 is SGHRS, CDR2 YFSETQ, per germline. CDR3 loop: CASSLRGEPQETQYF. The CDR3 DNA follows: TGCGCCAGCAGCTTAAGGGGGGAACCGCAAGAGACCCAGTACTTC.